The source of this T cell receptor beta chain is a study of post-analysis software for immune sequencing data. Turning to the study itself: The disease courses spanned relapsing-remitting, secondary progressive and progressive-relapsing forms of multiple sclerosis. Findings and caveats of the study: Roughly five TRBV segments appeared more often in patients than in controls, and TRBV5-6, TRBV5-1 and TRBV20-1 were among these. Significantly lower normalized Chao1 diversity was seen in multiple sclerosis patients than in controls.

This clonotype was detected a few times. What it binds is unknown. Built from TCR beta cDNA, the libraries had unique molecular identifiers in them. TCRdb re-called the PCR reads with MiXCR, one entry per CDR3 protein. The table records hundreds of thousands of distinct CDR3 sequences, 25% to 30% of them present only once. Germline loops: CDR1 SQVTM, CDR2 ANQGSEA. V was cut by 4 bases and J by 6 bases, with 13 bases left in between. This CDR3 is 13 amino acids long. V usage is TRBV29-1 and J usage is TRBJ2-1; D remains ambiguous. Sequencing used blood. This sequence was found in a girl aged 10 to 17 with multiple sclerosis. CDR3 DNA sequence: TGCAGCGTTGGCGAAGTCCTCCCCAATGAGCAGTTCTTC. Encoded protein: CSVGEVLPNEQFF.